This paragraph covers one TCR beta chain sequence. Its cognate antigen is unknown. Generated by immunoSEQ multiplex PCR, the TCRdb table keeps only in-frame clones and is missing some. The table includes some 2,000,000 clones, approximately 95% detected once. Germline V gene data show CDR1 as LGHNA and CDR2 as YNFKEQ. V lost 1 base, J lost 0 bases, and 12 bases lay in between. The CDR3 is 16 residues long. This entry is derived from a study of shared clonotypes between healthy human individuals. Study results and caveats: Inspection by rarefaction showed sorted-subset sequencing to be incomplete despite large depth.

Caucasian adults residing in Nashville, Tennessee made up all the donors. The clonotype comes from a man aged 18 to 29 in good health. This rearrangement joins TRBV4-2 to TRBJ1-1; D is ambiguous. Input material: naive CD4+ T cells sorted from blood. Subset specified: CD45RA+ positively selected. The CDR3 loop reads CASSQGAGTMNTEAFF. DNA of the CDR3: TGTGCCAGCAGCCAAGGGGCTGGAACTATGAACACTGAAGCTTTCTTT.